These 21 T cell receptor beta chains originate from one sample sequenced in a study of CD8 T cells in ankylosing spondylitis. TCRdb re-analysed the 5' RACE reads in MiXCR, keeping a single row per CDR3 protein. Among around 320,000 distinct CDR3 sequences, less than 25% were seen once, and the ten largest hold around 3.2%. The material sequenced was blood, either unsorted or a sorted T cell fraction (not recorded which). These receptors were collected from a female donor with ankylosing spondylitis or in good health (not recorded which).

This clonotype came up a few times. The V and J genes are TRBV11-2 and TRBJ2-5; 12 bases line up with TRBD2. J gave up 2 bases and V 5 bases, and 12 bases lay outside the gene matches. In germline, CDR1 is SGHAT, CDR2 FQNNGV. This CDR3 spans 18 amino acids. CDR3 nucleotide sequence: TGTGCCAGCAGCCCCAGACTAGCGGGAGCCCTGAGGCAAGAGACCCAGTACTTC. Its translation is CASSPRLAGALRQETQYF.

This chain uses TRBV30 with TRBJ2-1; TRBD2 agrees at 9 bases. The J segment lost 4 bases and the V segment lost 0 bases, leaving 1 base of the junction unmatched. The CDR3 length is 14 residues. CDR1 is GTSNPN and CDR2 is SVGIG in the germline V gene (reference sequence). The CDR3 protein is CAWSVLAGYNEQFF. The CDR3 DNA follows: TGTGCCTGGAGTGTGCTAGCGGGATACAATGAGCAGTTCTTC.

This clonotype was counted many times. This rearrangement joins TRBV12-3 or TRBV12-4 to TRBJ1-1; 7 positions match TRBD1. V was clipped by 4 bases and J by 0 bases; unmatched bases: 2. CDR3 length: 14 amino acids. CDR3 loop: CASSSTGLNTEAFF. The CDR3, as DNA: TGTGCCAGCAGTTCGACAGGGCTGAACACTGAAGCTTTCTTT.

This clonotype was observed many times. The rearrangement links TRBV12-3 or TRBV12-4 to TRBJ1-2; no firm D call. Trimming left V 5 bases short and J 4 bases short, with 17 bases between. This CDR3 has 15 amino acids. The CDR3 region has the DNA TGTGCCAGCAGTAAAGCGGGGAATTCGATCTATGGCTACACCTTC. Translated: CASSKAGNSIYGYTF.

This clonotype was seen repeatedly, ten times or more. The V call is TRBV5-6, the J call TRBJ2-3; 8 bases line up with TRBD1. CDR1 and CDR2 (germline): SGHDT, YYEEEE. The CDR3 runs to 16 residues. V lost 0 bases and J lost 1; bases outside the gene matches: 4. The chain's CDR3 is CASSLVAGGRTDTQYF. CDR3 coding DNA: TGTGCCAGCAGCTTGGTGGCAGGGGGCCGCACAGATACGCAGTATTTT.

This clonotype was detected ten times or more. This chain uses TRBV5-1 with TRBJ2-1; maybe TRBD2 (6 bases). The CDR3 is made up of 15 amino acids. With 2 bases removed from V and 5 bases from J, the gap between germline ends came to 14 bases. CDR1 and CDR2 from the germline V gene are SGHRS and YFSETQ. The CDR3 bases are TGCGCCAGCAGCTTATCTCCGGGACTTAACAATGAGCAGTTCTTC. This gives the protein CASSLSPGLNNEQFF.

V gene TRBV6-2 or TRBV6-3 combines with J gene TRBJ2-1; 10 bases map to TRBD1. The CDR3 contains 14 residues. CDR1 and CDR2 (germline): MNHEY, SVGEGT. J lost 6 bases, V lost 8 bases, and 7 bases had no gene match. CDR3 DNA: TGTGCCAGCGTTGGGACAGGGGTTAGCAATGAGCAGTTCTTC. Amino acid sequence: CASVGTGVSNEQFF.

The chain recombines TRBV5-1 with TRBJ2-4, with D perhaps matching TRBD2 (5 bases). Trimming removed 0 bases at V and 5 bases at J, with 6 bases between. Germline V gene sequence: CDR1 SGHRS, CDR2 YFSETQ. The CDR3 runs to 13 residues. CDR3 nucleotide sequence: TGCGCCAGCAGCTTGGCCGGGGAAAACATTCAGTACTTC. Protein product: CASSLAGENIQYF.

This rearrangement joins TRBV4-3 to TRBJ2-6; the match to TRBD1 covers 9 bases. Germline CDR1 is LGHNA and CDR2 is YSLEER. The CDR3 length is 19 residues. After removal of 2 bases from V and 0 bases from J, the junction contained 8 bases not matched to a gene. CDR3 sequence: CASSQTTGQGFSGANVLTF. CDR3 DNA: TGCGCCAGCAGCCAAACTACGGGACAGGGTTTCTCTGGGGCCAACGTCCTGACTTTC.

CDR3 amino acids: CASSLQVPNTEAFF. The DNA of the CDR3 is TGTGCCAGCAGTTTACAGGTGCCCAACACTGAAGCTTTCTTT. The rearrangement joins TRBV12-3 or TRBV12-4 to TRBJ1-1; D ambiguous. The CDR3 sequence is 14 residues long. V was trimmed by 2 bases and J by 2 bases, leaving 9 bases between them.

In this sample, this clonotype turned up many times. The chain is built from TRBV5-6 and TRBJ2-7; D remains unclear. CDR1 and CDR2 (germline): SGHDT, YYEEEE. The CDR3 runs 11 residues. Trimming removed 0 bases from V and 4 bases from J, with 2 bases in between. This CDR3 is CASSLEYEQYF. DNA of the CDR3: TGTGCCAGCAGCTTGGAGTACGAGCAGTACTTC.

In its sample, this clonotype was seen a few times. V is TRBV5-5 and J is TRBJ2-1; 8 nucleotides line up with TRBD2. V dropped 4 bases and J dropped 2; count of bases not matched to a gene: 11. The V gene's germline CDR1 is SGHKS and CDR2 YYEKEE (reference sequence). This CDR3 is built from 17 residues. The CDR3 loop reads CASSRRSSGLAYNEQFF. CDR3 DNA sequence: TGTGCCAGCAGCCGGCGGTCTAGCGGGTTAGCCTACAATGAGCAGTTCTTC.

The chain has TRBV20-1 and TRBJ1-5; 7 positions match TRBD1. With V trimmed by 0 bases and J by 7 bases, 15 bases remained unmatched. The germline V gene encodes CDR1 DFQATT and CDR2 SNEGSKA (reference sequence). The CDR3 totals 17 residues. The CDR3 coding sequence is TGCAGTGCTAGAGAGAGCGGTGGGACAGTGGGAGGACAGCCCCAGCATTTT. Translated, it gives CSARESGGTVGGQPQHF.

Only a few counts were recorded for this clonotype. The chain has TRBV6-5 and TRBJ2-1, with D possibly being TRBD2 (7 bases). CDR1 and CDR2 from the germline V gene are MNHEY and SVGAGI. V lost 8 bases to trimming and J lost 10 bases, with 15 bases between them. The CDR3 totals 12 residues. This chain's CDR3 is CASGKRGGEQFF. The CDR3 DNA sequence: TGTGCCAGCGGAAAAAGGGGGGGGGAGCAGTTCTTC.

This clonotype was detected only a few times. The genes are TRBV6-1 and TRBJ1-4; no firm D call. Germline CDR1 and CDR2: MNHNS and SASEGT. V lost 8 bases, J lost 8 bases, and 18 bases lay in between. There are 14 residues in the CDR3. CDR3 sequence: CASQSYGGEEKLFF. CDR3 sequence (DNA): TGTGCCAGCCAAAGTTACGGCGGGGAAGAAAAACTGTTTTTT.

This clonotype came up a few times. V is TRBV20-1 and J is TRBJ2-5, with 8 positions matching TRBD2. This CDR3 is built from 15 residues. Germline loops: CDR1 DFQATT, CDR2 SNEGSKA (reference sequence). The J segment lost 1 base and the V segment lost 6 bases, leaving 10 bases of the junction unmatched. The CDR3 coding sequence is TGCAGTGCCTCAATCCCGGGGACTAGCCAAGAGACCCAGTACTTC. Its translation is CSASIPGTSQETQYF.

The chain combines TRBV7-9 with TRBJ1-4; perhaps TRBD1 as D (5 bases). CDR3 length: 15 residues. Germline values: CDR1 SEHNR, CDR2 FQNEAQ (reference sequence). The V end was cut by 5 bases, the J end by 0 bases, with 10 bases between. CDR3 coding DNA: TGTGCCAGCAGCCGTCGGGGGGCAACTAATGAAAAACTGTTTTTT. Its protein is CASSRRGATNEKLFF.

This chain joins TRBV15 and TRBJ2-1, with D tentatively TRBD2 (6 bases). Germline loops: CDR1 LNHNV, CDR2 YYDKDF (reference sequence). This CDR3 spans 14 amino acids. V gave up 0 bases and J gave up 15 bases, with 18 bases separating them. CDR3 sequence reads: CATSRDQDSWRGFF. As DNA, the CDR3 is TGTGCCACCAGCAGAGATCAGGACTCATGGAGGGGGTTCTTC.

This clonotype came up a few times. This rearrangement joins TRBV5-4 to TRBJ2-7; a possible D gene is TRBD1 (6 bases). Between the trimmed V and J ends, which lost 1 base and 6 bases, there was a span of 11 bases. This CDR3 comprises 13 residues. Per germline, CDR1 SGHNT and CDR2 YYREEE (reference sequence). The CDR3 region is CASSLQGNGEQYF. CDR3 coding DNA: TGTGCCAGCAGCTTGCAGGGGAACGGCGAGCAGTACTTC.

The V gene is TRBV2, the J gene TRBJ2-5; 11 bases align to TRBD2. CDR1 SNHLY and CDR2 FYNNEI come from the germline V gene. V was pared by 6 bases and J by 3 bases, with 6 bases of the junction left unmatched. The CDR3 has 15 residues. CDR3 sequence reads: CASRPPGLAEETQYF. In nucleotides, the CDR3 is TGTGCCAGCAGACCTCCGGGACTAGCGGAAGAGACCCAGTACTTC.

This clonotype showed up many times. The chain carries TRBV7-8 and TRBJ2-4; perhaps TRBD2 as D (7 bases). Between the trimmed V and J ends, which lost 4 bases and 7 bases, there was a span of 17 bases. Germline lookup yields CDR1 SGHVS and CDR2 FQNEAQ. This CDR3 has 15 amino acids. The CDR3 coding sequence is TGTGCCAGCAGCTCCTCAGCGGGGAGGGGGAACATTCAGTACTTC. Translated, it gives CASSSSAGRGNIQYF. The full variable domain, with the rest looked up from reference TRBV7-8 and TRBJ2-4, is GAGVSQSPRYKVAKRGQDVALRCDPISGHVSLFWYQQALGQGPEFLTYFQNEAQLDKSGLPSDRFFAERPEGSVSTLKIQRTQQEDSAVYLCASSSSAGRGNIQYFGAGTRLSVL.